This record looks at one T cell receptor (beta chain) sequence and its context. Its target is unknown. The entry originates in a study of OX40 agonist ivuxolimab in advanced cancers. On the study more broadly: In this cohort, patients received ivuxolimab, an agonistic anti-OX40 (CD134) antibody. Checkpoint inhibitors had been given previously to over 30% of patients. Broader study findings: The work left the antigen specificity of expanded peripheral T cells undetermined. Among the least clonally expanded were partial responders at 0.1-3.0 mg/kg.

This table comes from immunoSEQ multiplex PCR, and its TCRdb copy is limited to in-frame clones, with some not included. The table has about 67,000 clones, approximately 90% seen once. Germline V gene sequence: CDR1 MGHRA, CDR2 YSYEKL. V shed 6 bases and J shed 5 bases, with 6 bases lying between them. CDR3 size: 11 residues. This chain connects TRBV4-1 to TRBJ2-3; D is unresolved. This TCR came from an adult with an advanced solid tumor such as melanoma, head and neck, liver or kidney cancer. The sequences come from CD4+ or CD8+ T cells sorted from blood, collected in a trial of the OX40 agonist ivuxolimab. For the CDR3, the DNA is TGCGCCAGCAGGTGGGGAGATACGCAGTATTTT. It yields the protein CASRWGDTQYF.